Below are 2 T cell receptor beta chains sequenced from a single sample in a study of blood T cells in healthy people across ages. For the second PCR, which ran for about 6 to 11 cycles, a sample-barcoded 5' primer and a J-beta primer mix were used. TCRdb re-called the 5' RACE reads with MiXCR, one entry per CDR3 protein. This sample has about 930,000 distinct CDR3 sequences, with roughly 28% found just once. The sample was also linked to a second study, of T cells of mothers and their children.

The sample comprised blood. These receptors were taken from a woman between 40 and 55 years old in good health.

This chain uses TRBV11-2 with TRBJ1-1; no reliable D call. The CDR3 loop spans 12 amino acids. The ends were cut back, 0 bases at V and 11 bases at J, with 10 bases in the middle. CDR1 is SGHAT and CDR2 is FQNNGV in the germline V gene. The CDR3 bases are TGTGCCAGCAGCTTAGATCAAACGTGGGCTTTCTTT. This translates into CASSLDQTWAFF.

The V gene is TRBV4-2, the J gene TRBJ1-2; the match to TRBD1 covers 8 bases. This CDR3 has 16 residues. Losses at the gene ends were 1 base for V and 6 bases for J; bases not matched to a gene: 10. The germline CDR1 and CDR2 sequences are LGHNA and YNFKEQ. CDR3 amino acids: CASSQVGSGGSHGYTF. In DNA form, the CDR3 reads TGTGCCAGCAGCCAAGTTGGCTCAGGGGGCAGTCATGGCTACACCTTC.